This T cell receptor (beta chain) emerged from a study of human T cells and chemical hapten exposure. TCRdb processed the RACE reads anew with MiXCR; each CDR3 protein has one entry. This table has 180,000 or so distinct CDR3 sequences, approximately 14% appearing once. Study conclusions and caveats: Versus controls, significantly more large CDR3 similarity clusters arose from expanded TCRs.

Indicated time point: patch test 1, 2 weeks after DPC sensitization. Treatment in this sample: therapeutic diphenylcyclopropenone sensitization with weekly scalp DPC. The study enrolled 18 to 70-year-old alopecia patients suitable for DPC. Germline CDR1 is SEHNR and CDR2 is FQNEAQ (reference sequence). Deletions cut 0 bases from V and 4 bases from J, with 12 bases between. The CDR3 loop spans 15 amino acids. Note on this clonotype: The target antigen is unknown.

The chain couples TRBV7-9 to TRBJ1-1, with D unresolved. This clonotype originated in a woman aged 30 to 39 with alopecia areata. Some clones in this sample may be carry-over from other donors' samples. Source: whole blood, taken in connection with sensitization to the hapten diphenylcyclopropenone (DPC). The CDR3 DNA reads TGTGCCAGCAGCTTAGCTTCGGGGAGTAGCACTGAAGCTTTCTTT. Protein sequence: CASSLASGSSTEAFF.